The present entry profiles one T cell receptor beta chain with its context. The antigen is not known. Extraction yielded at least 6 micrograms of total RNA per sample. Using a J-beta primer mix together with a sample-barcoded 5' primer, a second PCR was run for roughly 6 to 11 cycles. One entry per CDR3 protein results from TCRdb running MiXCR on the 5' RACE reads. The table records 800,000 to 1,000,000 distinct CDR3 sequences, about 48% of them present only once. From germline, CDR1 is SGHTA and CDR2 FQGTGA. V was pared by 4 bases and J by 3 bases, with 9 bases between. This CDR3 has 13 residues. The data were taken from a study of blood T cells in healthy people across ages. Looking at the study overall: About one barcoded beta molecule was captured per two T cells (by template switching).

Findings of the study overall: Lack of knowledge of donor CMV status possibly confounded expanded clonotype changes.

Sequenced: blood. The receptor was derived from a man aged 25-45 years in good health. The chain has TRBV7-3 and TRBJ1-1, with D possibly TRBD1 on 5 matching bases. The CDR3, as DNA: TGTGCCAGCAGCTCAGCGGGGCACACTGAAGCTTTCTTT. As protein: CASSSAGHTEAFF. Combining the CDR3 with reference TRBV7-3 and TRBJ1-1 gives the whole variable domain GAGVSQTPSNKVTEKGKYVELRCDPISGHTALYWYRQSLGQGPEFLIYFQGTGAADDSGLPNDRFFAVRPEGSVSTLKIQRTERGDSAVYLCASSSAGHTEAFFGQGTRLTVV.